This T cell receptor beta chain was identified during a study of shared clonotypes between healthy human individuals. Across the study: A donor's plate count was three for CD4 naive and three for CD4 memory; CD8 naive had two and CD8 memory one.

Sequencing was performed with immunoSEQ multiplex PCR; in TCRdb, only in-frame clones are kept and a portion is missing. The table lists roughly 2.4 million clones, approximately 96% of them singletons. A word on this clone: Its antigen is not known.

Whole-study results and caveats: Lower generation probabilities were found for non-shared clonotypes than for those shared by all four donors. Sharing across several donors was seen in 4% to 5% of naive CD4 clonotypes.

This CDR3 region has 14 residues. J was trimmed by 2 bases and V by 8 bases; bases with no gene match: 7. Germline V gene lookup returns CDR1 MNHEY and CDR2 SMNVEV (reference sequence). This chain uses TRBV27 with TRBJ2-3; 7 positions agree with TRBD2. The sequencing sample was made of naive CD4+ T cells sorted from blood. Subset in this sample: CD45RA+ positively selected. The receptor comes from a man between 18 and 29 years old in good health. This chain's CDR3 is CASGPRGTTDTQYF. The CDR3 nucleotides are TGTGCCAGCGGGCCGCGGGGGACCACAGATACGCAGTATTTT.